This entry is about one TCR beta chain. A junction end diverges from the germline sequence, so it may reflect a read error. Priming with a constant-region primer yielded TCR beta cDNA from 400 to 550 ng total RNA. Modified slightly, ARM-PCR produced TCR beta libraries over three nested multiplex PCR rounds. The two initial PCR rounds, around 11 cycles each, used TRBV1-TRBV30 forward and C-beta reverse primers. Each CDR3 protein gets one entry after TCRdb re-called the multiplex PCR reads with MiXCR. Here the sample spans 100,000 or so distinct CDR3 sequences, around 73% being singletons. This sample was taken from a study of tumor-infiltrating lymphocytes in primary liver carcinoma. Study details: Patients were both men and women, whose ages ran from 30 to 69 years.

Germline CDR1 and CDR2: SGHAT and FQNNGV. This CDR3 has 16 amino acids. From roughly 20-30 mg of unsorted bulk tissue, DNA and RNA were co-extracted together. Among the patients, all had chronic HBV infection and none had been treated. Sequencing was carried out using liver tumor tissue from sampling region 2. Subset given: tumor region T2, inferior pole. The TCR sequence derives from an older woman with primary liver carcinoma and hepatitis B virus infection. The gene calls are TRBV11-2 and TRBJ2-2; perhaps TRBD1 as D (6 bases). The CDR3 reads CTSSAGTSKVAGELFF. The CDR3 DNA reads TGTACCAGCAGCGCAGGGACAAGCAAGGTAGCCGGGGAGCTGTTTTTT.